These 29 T cell receptor beta chains came from one sample sequenced in a study of blood T cell repertoires in COVID-19. Using immunoSEQ multiplex PCR, the repertoire was profiled, and TCRdb retains in-frame clones only, with some absent. The sample includes tens of thousands of clones, 80% to 85% of them seen just once. The material sequenced was peripheral blood. The source of these receptors is a man aged 45-65 years with acute or convalescent COVID-19.

This sequence joins TRBV19 and TRBJ2-1, with D tentatively TRBD2 (6 bases). The V gene's germline CDR1 is LNHDA and CDR2 SQIVND (reference sequence). V lost 1 base to trimming and J lost 6 bases, with 13 bases between them. This CDR3 is built from 15 residues. CDR3 bases: TGTGCCAGTAGTATAGGTCGGGGGTATTCCAATGAGCAGTTCTTC. This codes for CASSIGRGYSNEQFF.

The chain joins TRBV28 to TRBJ2-1, with 7 positions matching TRBD2. CDR1 is MDHEN, CDR2 SYDVKM, per germline. This CDR3 has 14 residues. The J segment lost 4 bases and the V segment lost 3 bases, leaving 3 bases of the junction unmatched. CDR3 loop: CASSLRGFYNEQFF. The CDR3 DNA reads as TGTGCCAGCAGTTTGCGGGGGTTTTACAATGAGCAGTTCTTC.

V usage is TRBV18 and J usage is TRBJ2-4; D not certain. The CDR3 spans 14 residues. Germline assignment: CDR1 KGHSH and CDR2 LQKENI. With 3 bases removed from V and 8 bases from J, the gap between germline ends came to 14 bases. The CDR3 sequence: CASSPLELLHIQYF. Here the CDR3 DNA reads TGTGCCAGCTCACCTTTAGAATTGTTGCACATTCAGTACTTC.

The chain has TRBV18 and TRBJ2-1; TRBD1 matches 8 bases. Trimming removed 4 bases from V and 2 bases from J; junction bases left unmatched: 7. The CDR3 contains 16 residues. The V gene's germline CDR1 is KGHSH and CDR2 LQKENI. The CDR3 DNA reads as TGTGCCAGCTCACTGAGCCGGGACAGGCCCTACAATGAGCAGTTCTTC. It is translated as CASSLSRDRPYNEQFF.

The chain is built from TRBV21-1 and TRBJ2-7; the table names TRBD1, a call not compared with the DNA. TRBV21-1 is flagged as a pseudogene. The CDR3 has 12 residues. The CDR3 bases are TGTGCCAGCAGCAATACAGGGTCCGAGGGGTACTTC. Its translation is CASSNTGSEGYF.

This chain links TRBV19 with TRBJ1-3; maybe TRBD1 (5 bases). CDR1 is LNHDA, CDR2 SQIVND, per germline (reference sequence). The CDR3 is 16 amino acids. Deletions cut 9 bases from V and 0 bases from J, with 18 bases between. The CDR3 DNA reads as TGTGCCAGCCGTCCCTGGGGGGAGAGCTCTGGAAACACCATATATTTT. Its protein product is CASRPWGESSGNTIYF. The full variable domain, rest sourced from reference TRBV19 and TRBJ1-3, is DGGITQSPKYLFRKEGQNVTLSCEQNLNHDAMYWYRQDPGQGLRLIYYSQIVNDFQKGDIAEGYSVSREKKESFPLTVTSAQKNPTAFYLCASRPWGESSGNTIYFGEGSWLTVV.

The V call is TRBV6-5, the J call TRBJ1-1; 9 bases agree with TRBD1. CDR3 size: 15 residues. The J segment lost 4 bases and the V segment lost 6 bases, leaving 9 bases of the junction unmatched. Looked up from germline, CDR1 is MNHEY and CDR2 is SVGAGI. DNA for the CDR3: TGTGCCAGCAGATTTACAGGGGGCTCGATCACTGAAGCTTTCTTT. Translated, it gives CASRFTGGSITEAFF.

This chain uses TRBV29-1 with TRBJ1-2; a possible D gene is TRBD1 (5 bases). V was trimmed by 1 base and J by 6 bases, leaving 9 bases between them. Germline V lookup: CDR1 SQVTM, CDR2 ANQGSEA. The length of the CDR3 is 12 residues. The CDR3 DNA sequence: TGCAGCGTTGAAGGCCAGGGCGATGGCTACACCTTC. It specifies CSVEGQGDGYTF. Complete variable domain (other parts from reference TRBV29-1 and TRBJ1-2): SAVISQKPSRDICQRGTSLTIQCQVDSQVTMMFWYRQQPGQSLTLIATANQGSEATYESGFVIDKFPISRPNLTFSTLTVSNMSPEDSSIYLCSVEGQGDGYTFGSGTRLTVV.

This chain uses TRBV5-6 with TRBJ1-2, with D unresolved. Between the trimmed V and J ends, which lost 1 base and 5 bases, there was a span of 15 bases. This CDR3 is built from 15 residues. Germline V gives CDR1 SGHDT, CDR2 YYEEEE. The CDR3 sequence is CASSLYHPSGYGYTF. The CDR3 nucleotides read TGTGCCAGCAGCTTGTATCATCCCTCGGGGTATGGCTACACCTTC.

This CDR3 is CASSTRTSFAVRGQFF. In DNA form, the CDR3 reads TGTGCCAGTAGTACCCGGACTAGCTTCGCTGTAAGAGGACAGTTCTTC. V is TRBV19 and J is TRBJ2-1, with 8 positions matching TRBD2. CDR1 is LNHDA and CDR2 is SQIVND in the germline V gene (reference sequence). V lost 4 bases to trimming and J lost 13 bases; unmatched junction nucleotides: 18. The CDR3 is made up of 16 amino acids. Based on the CDR3 plus reference TRBV19 and TRBJ2-1, the full variable domain is DGGITQSPKYLFRKEGQNVTLSCEQNLNHDAMYWYRQDPGQGLRLIYYSQIVNDFQKGDIAEGYSVSREKKESFPLTVTSAQKNPTAFYLCASSTRTSFAVRGQFFGPGTRLTVL.

The V and J genes are TRBV4-3 and TRBJ1-2, with 7 bases fitting TRBD1. V lost 1 base and J lost 3; bases outside the gene matches: 8. The CDR3 runs 16 residues. The germline gives CDR1 LGHNA, CDR2 YSLEER. The CDR3 region is CASSQGPWGTDYGYTF. The DNA of the CDR3 is TGCGCCAGCAGCCAAGGGCCGTGGGGGACAGACTATGGCTACACCTTC.

This chain uses TRBV5-1 with TRBJ2-7; 10 nucleotides agree with TRBD1. The CDR3 runs to 15 residues. Trimming removed 2 bases from V and 3 bases from J; junction bases left unmatched: 5. The germline V gene has CDR1 SGHRS and CDR2 YFSETQ. CDR3 in DNA: TGCGCCAGCAGCTTACAGGGACAGGGGCTCTACGAGCAGTACTTC. Protein product: CASSLQGQGLYEQYF.

V and J are TRBV6-2 or TRBV6-3 and TRBJ1-2, with D possibly being TRBD1 (6 bases). The CDR3 extends over 14 amino acids. Germline V gene lookup returns CDR1 MNHEY and CDR2 SVGEGT. Trimming shortened V by 2 bases and J by 4 bases, and 11 bases separated the two germline ends. CDR3 sequence reads: CASSYVQGGYGYTF. The CDR3 DNA follows: TGTGCCAGCAGTTACGTACAGGGCGGCTATGGCTACACCTTC.

The gene calls are TRBV27 and TRBJ1-5; a weak D match, TRBD1 (6 bases). In germline, CDR1 is MNHEY, CDR2 SMNVEV (reference sequence). The CDR3 is 15 amino acids. Deletions cut 1 base from V and 6 bases from J, with 13 bases between. CDR3 protein: CASSLLQGTGQPQHF. The CDR3 DNA follows: TGTGCCAGCAGTTTATTACAGGGTACGGGTCAGCCCCAGCATTTT.

The rearrangement joins TRBV28 to TRBJ2-7; a weak D match, TRBD1 (5 bases). The CDR3 covers 15 residues. Deletions cut 1 base from V and 3 bases from J, with 13 bases between. Germline CDR1 MDHEN, CDR2 SYDVKM. CDR3 sequence: CASSLFRVVVYEQYF. The CDR3 DNA reads as TGTGCCAGCAGTTTATTCAGGGTAGTAGTCTACGAGCAGTACTTC.

This chain connects TRBV24-1 to TRBJ2-3; 10 bases align to TRBD1. V lost 10 bases, J lost 3 bases, and 6 bases stayed unmatched. CDR1 and CDR2 from the germline V gene are KGHDR and SFDVKD. This CDR3 region has 14 residues. CDR3 protein: CATARDRGTDTQYF. In DNA, the CDR3 is TGTGCCACAGCCCGGGACAGGGGAACAGATACGCAGTATTTT.

The rearrangement uses TRBV6-6 and TRBJ1-4, with 7 bases lining up with TRBD1. This CDR3 has 14 residues. Germline V CDR1 and CDR2: MNHNY, SVGAGI (reference sequence). J gave up 2 bases and V 6 bases, and 3 bases lay outside the gene matches. The CDR3 coding sequence is TGTGCCAGCAGAACACAGGGGACTAATGAAAAACTGTTTTTT. Translated, it gives CASRTQGTNEKLFF.

This chain links TRBV9 with TRBJ1-2, with D possibly TRBD1 on 5 matching bases. Trimming cost V 3 bases and J 3 bases, with 15 bases left between them. The CDR3 has 15 amino acids. Germline lookup yields CDR1 SGDLS and CDR2 YYNGEE. CDR3 region: CASSAGGGAYYGYTF. The CDR3 nucleotides are TGTGCCAGCAGCGCGGGGGGAGGGGCATACTATGGCTACACCTTC.

The J gene is TRBJ1-6, the V gene TRBV9; 9 bases fit TRBD1. The germline V gene has CDR1 SGDLS and CDR2 YYNGEE. Trimming took 3 bases from V and 11 from J; bases not matched to a gene: 6. The CDR3 totals 14 residues. The CDR3 bases are TGTGCCAGCAGCGGGGGACAGGGTAGTACACCCCTCCACTTT. This encodes CASSGGQGSTPLHF.

This chain links TRBV19 with TRBJ2-2, with D unclear. Germline loops: CDR1 LNHDA, CDR2 SQIVND (reference sequence). The CDR3 totals 13 residues. Deletions cut 2 bases from V and 6 bases from J, with 7 bases between. CDR3 in amino acids: CASSISGAGELFF. In DNA, the CDR3 is TGTGCCAGTAGTATATCAGGCGCCGGGGAGCTGTTTTTT.

The V and J genes are TRBV6-2 or TRBV6-3 and TRBJ2-1; TRBD2 matches at 7 bases. The CDR3 runs to 15 residues. CDR1 and CDR2 from the germline V gene are MNHEY and SVGEGT. Trimming cost V 2 bases and J 8 bases; bases outside gene matches: 9. The CDR3 DNA reads as TGTGCCAGCAGTTACGGGGCGGGGGAGAACGATGAGCAGTTCTTC. Protein product: CASSYGAGENDEQFF.

V gene TRBV11-2 combines with J gene TRBJ2-5, with D tentatively TRBD2 (7 bases). V lost 5 bases, J lost 14 bases, and 24 bases lay in between. From germline, CDR1 is SGHAT and CDR2 FQNNGV. This CDR3 comprises 14 residues. The CDR3 is CASSPLTRGLKSYF. In nucleotides, the CDR3 is TGTGCCAGCAGCCCCCTGACGCGGGGGCTCAAATCATACTTC. Full variable domain (rest looked up from reference TRBV11-2 and TRBJ2-5): EAGVAQSPRYKIIEKRQSVAFWCNPISGHATLYWYQQILGQGPKLLIQFQNNGVVDDSQLPKDRFSAERLKGVDSTLKIQPAKLEDSAVYLCASSPLTRGLKSYFGPGTRLLVL.

The chain employs TRBV10-3 and TRBJ2-7; TRBD1 might be the D (6 bases). Deletions cut 5 bases from V and 1 base from J, with 12 bases between. The CDR3 sequence is 14 residues long. The V gene's germline CDR1 is ENHRY and CDR2 SYGVKD. For the CDR3, the DNA is TGTGCCATCAGTTCTGCCAGGGGTTCCTACGAGCAGTACTTC. Its translation: CAISSARGSYEQYF.

This chain links TRBV20-1 with TRBJ2-5, with TRBD2 matching over 8 bases. Unmatched junction bases numbered 1, after V lost 0 bases and J lost 10 bases. The CDR3 is made up of 11 amino acids. Germline CDR1 and CDR2: DFQATT and SNEGSKA (reference sequence). The chain's CDR3 is CSARDGRGQYF. The CDR3 DNA reads as TGCAGTGCTAGAGACGGGAGGGGCCAGTACTTC.

In DNA form, the CDR3 reads TGTGCCAGCAGCCGACTAGCGGAGCAGTTCTTC. Translated, it gives CASSRLAEQFF. The rearrangement uses TRBV12-3 or TRBV12-4 and TRBJ2-1; 8 nucleotides align to TRBD2. The CDR3 sequence is 11 residues long. Unmatched junction bases numbered 2, after V lost 6 bases and J lost 10 bases.

V is TRBV4-1 and J is TRBJ2-2; D gene ambiguous. The V end was cut by 4 bases, the J end by 3 bases, with 6 bases between. Germline CDR1 is MGHRA and CDR2 is YSYEKL. The CDR3 sequence is 13 residues long. The CDR3 DNA is TGCGCCAGCAGCCGGCAGGACACCGGGGAGCTGTTTTTT. It translates to CASSRQDTGELFF.

The J gene is TRBJ2-2, the V gene TRBV23-1, with a possible D match to TRBD1 (5 bases). TRBV23-1 is an ORF, and what it does is uncertain. V was pared by 3 bases and J by 7 bases, with 9 bases between. The CDR3 covers 13 residues. CDR3 in DNA: TGCGCCAGCAGTCACAAGGGGTTCGGGGAGCTGTTTTTT. This encodes CASSHKGFGELFF.

The chain uses TRBV6-5 and TRBJ1-2; D call uncertain. The CDR3 is 15 amino acids. Germline V gives CDR1 MNHEY, CDR2 SVGAGI. V shed 0 bases and J shed 4 bases, with 12 bases lying between them. CDR3 sequence: CASSYSPLSGYGYTF. The CDR3 DNA follows: TGTGCCAGCAGTTACTCGCCTCTTAGCGGCTATGGCTACACCTTC.

The chain employs TRBV27 and TRBJ2-7; D possibly corresponds to TRBD1 (5 bases). The germline V and J ends were trimmed by 2 bases and 5 bases, with 10 bases remaining between them. There are 13 residues in the CDR3. CDR1 is MNHEY, CDR2 SMNVEV, per germline (reference sequence). The CDR3 region is CASSLQGENEQYF. CDR3 coding DNA: TGTGCCAGCAGTTTACAGGGTGAGAACGAGCAGTACTTC.